These 2 T cell receptor beta chains share one sample of origin, sequenced in a study of neurological immune-mediated disorders. From the 5' RACE reads, TCRdb called clonotypes with MiXCR, one entry per CDR3 protein. This sample has under 70,000 distinct CDR3 sequences, with 3% to 3.5% found just once. Material: PBMCs. Receptor source: a woman in her sixties with multiple sclerosis.

This clonotype showed up many times. The rearrangement links TRBV4-1 to TRBJ1-5; no reliable D call. Germline V gives CDR1 MGHRA, CDR2 YSYEKL. V was trimmed by 1 base and J by 0 bases, leaving 10 bases between them. CDR3 length: 16 amino acids. The CDR3 sequence is CASSQGFSYSNQPQHF. Here the CDR3 DNA reads TGCGCCAGCAGCCAAGGGTTTTCTTATAGCAATCAGCCCCAGCATTTT.

This clonotype has a count of ten or more. The chain has TRBV28 and TRBJ1-5, with D perhaps TRBD1 (5 bases). The CDR3 consists of 15 residues. The germline gives CDR1 MDHEN, CDR2 SYDVKM. Trimming stripped 6 bases from V and 3 bases from J, with 15 bases between. The CDR3 loop is CASSATGGSNQPQHF. In DNA form, the CDR3 reads TGTGCCAGCAGCGCCACGGGGGGTTCCAATCAGCCCCAGCATTTT.